This is a list of T cell receptor beta chains from one sample in a study of cytomegalovirus exposure and HLA in healthy donors. Measured with immunoSEQ multiplex PCR; TCRdb has only the in-frame clones, and not every one. The top ten hold around 6% of the sample, which has about 120,000 clones, roughly 88% seen once. Sequenced material: PBMCs. The receptor source for this set is a woman under 30 in good health and CMV-seropositive. Both conserved end residues are part of each CDR3. D genes are given only for firm matches. Size tells how often a clone was seen (once, few, many) or the class of an expanded clone, and some rows leave it out.

j_call clone_size d_call v_call cdr3_aa cdr3_nt
TRBJ1-4 - TRBD1 TRBV11-2 CASSLGRTGGGKLFF TGTGCCAGCAGCTTAGGTCGGACAGGGGGTGGAAAACTGTTTTTT
TRBJ2-2 once - TRBV7-7 CASSETGTGTGELFF TGTGCTAGCAGCGAAACCGGGACTGGTACCGGGGAGCTGTTTTTT
TRBJ1-1 - - TRBV5-1 CASSLAGQNTEAFF TGCGCCAGCAGCTTGGCGGGACAAAACACTGAAGCTTTCTTT
TRBJ1-1 - - TRBV4-1 CASSQGPGGTEAFF TGCGCCAGCAGCCAAGGCCCCGGGGGCACTGAAGCTTTCTTT
TRBJ2-7 - - TRBV27 CASSLRRQALYEQYF TGTGCCAGCAGTTTACGTCGGCAGGCCCTCTACGAGCAGTACTTC
TRBJ2-3 - TRBD2 TRBV7-9 CASSLGEGTFTDTQYF TGTGCCAGCAGCTTAGGGGAGGGGACCTTCACAGATACGCAGTATTTT
TRBJ2-7 once TRBD2 TRBV28 CASRSLSGSPSYEQYF TGTGCCAGCAGATCCTTAAGCGGGAGCCCATCCTACGAGCAGTACTTC
TRBJ2-7 - TRBD2 TRBV15 CATSRGGTRGEQYF TGTGCCACCAGCAGAGGAGGGACTAGAGGCGAGCAGTACTTC
TRBJ1-2 - TRBD1 TRBV27 CASSSLGYRGHGYTF TGTGCCAGCAGTTCCCTCGGGTACAGGGGCCATGGCTACACCTTC
TRBJ1-2 - - TRBV9 CASSVGSGGDYTF TGTGCCAGCAGCGTAGGATCCGGGGGTGACTACACCTTC
TRBJ2-2 - TRBD1 TRBV9 CASSPDRGSTGELFF TGTGCCAGCAGTCCCGACAGGGGGAGCACCGGGGAGCTGTTTTTT
TRBJ2-7 - TRBD1 TRBV2 CASSVDRGNYEQYF TGTGCCAGCAGTGTGGACAGGGGGAACTACGAGCAGTACTTC
TRBJ2-1 - TRBD1 TRBV5-1 CASSTGTGSYNEQFF TGCGCCAGCAGCACCGGGACAGGATCCTACAATGAGCAGTTCTTC
TRBJ2-7 - TRBD1 TRBV7-8 CASSLATGSRDEQYF TGTGCCAGCAGCTTAGCGACAGGGAGTAGAGACGAGCAGTACTTC
TRBJ1-1 - TRBD1 TRBV5-1 CASSLYTGDTEAFF TGCGCCAGCAGCTTATACACAGGGGACACTGAAGCTTTCTTT
TRBJ2-7 - - TRBV30 CAWSGRVRSEQYF TGTGCCTGGAGCGGCAGGGTGAGGAGCGAGCAGTACTTC
TRBJ2-1 - TRBD2 TRBV5-4 CASSLGGRNNEQFF TGTGCCAGCAGCTTAGGCGGGAGAAACAATGAGCAGTTCTTC
TRBJ2-7 - TRBD1 TRBV7-8 CASNRDRGYEQYF TGTGCCAGCAACCGGGACAGGGGCTACGAGCAGTACTTC
TRBJ1-1 - - TRBV4-2 CASSQGWWALNTEAFF TGTGCCAGCAGCCAAGGGTGGTGGGCTTTGAACACTGAAGCTTTCTTT
TRBJ1-2 - TRBD1 TRBV18 CASSPPGQAGIYGYTF TGTGCCAGCTCACCACCGGGACAGGCGGGAATTTATGGCTACACCTTC
TRBJ2-1 - - TRBV5-8 CASSLEGVDEQFF TGTGCCAGCAGCTTGGAGGGGGTCGATGAGCAGTTCTTC
TRBJ2-2 - TRBD1 TRBV5-4 CASSLEQGSTGELFF TGTGCCAGCAGCTTGGAACAGGGGTCCACCGGGGAGCTGTTTTTT
TRBJ1-6 - - TRBV11-1 CASSFISGHLHF TGTGCCAGCAGCTTTATTTCGGGACACCTCCACTTT
TRBJ2-7 - - TRBV29-1 CSVSRSGSEQYF TGCAGCGTGAGTAGGTCAGGGTCTGAGCAGTACTTC
TRBJ2-7 - TRBD2 TRBV6-1 CASSGWTSGRSHEQYF TGTGCCAGCAGTGGTTGGACTAGCGGGAGGTCCCACGAGCAGTACTTC
TRBJ1-3 once - TRBV6-4 CASSDSMIHISGNTIYF TGTGCCAGCAGTGACTCGATGATCCACATCTCTGGAAACACCATATATTTT
TRBJ2-1 - TRBD2 TRBV6-5 CASRETSSAEQFF TGTGCCAGCAGAGAGACTAGCTCTGCTGAGCAGTTCTTC
TRBJ2-1 - TRBD2 TRBV9 CASSVVGGGAGEQFF TGTGCCAGCAGCGTAGTCGGCGGGGGGGCTGGAGAGCAGTTCTTC
TRBJ2-7 - - TRBV5-1 CASSFKLDGAYEQYF TGCGCCAGCAGCTTTAAACTCGACGGAGCCTACGAGCAGTACTTC
TRBJ1-2 once TRBD1 TRBV30 CAWSSMGQTYGYTF TGTGCCTGGAGTTCGATGGGACAGACCTATGGCTACACCTTC
TRBJ2-1 - TRBD2 TRBV18 CASSLLGLAAYNEQFF TGTGCCAGCTCACTTCTCGGACTAGCAGCTTACAATGAGCAGTTCTTC
TRBJ1-1 - - TRBV6-5 CASSYATTGTAEAFF TGTGCCAGCAGTTACGCAACTACAGGGACCGCTGAAGCTTTCTTT
TRBJ1-3 - TRBD1 TRBV7-8 CASSPDRGSGNTIYF TGTGCCAGCAGCCCAGACAGGGGGTCTGGAAACACCATATATTTT
TRBJ1-2 - - TRBV27 CASSSRANYGYTF TGTGCCAGCAGTTCCAGGGCTAACTATGGCTACACCTTC
TRBJ1-5 - TRBD1 TRBV6-6 CASSRGQGNQPQHF TGTGCCAGCAGCCGCGGACAGGGCAATCAGCCCCAGCATTTT
TRBJ2-5 - TRBD2 TRBV16 CASSQKLLAGGINQETQYF TGTGCCAGCAGCCAAAAACTACTAGCGGGGGGAATAAACCAAGAGACCCAGTACTTC
TRBJ2-5 - - TRBV19 CASSIAPRRDRRETQYF TGTGCCAGTAGTATAGCCCCAAGGAGGGACCGCCGGGAGACCCAGTACTTC
TRBJ2-1 - TRBD2 TRBV11-3 CASSLRLAGGISYNEQFF TGTGCCAGCAGCTTACGACTAGCGGGGGGGATTTCCTACAATGAGCAGTTCTTC
TRBJ2-1 - TRBD2 TRBV9 CASSVGGGQGNEQFF TGTGCCAGCAGCGTAGGGGGAGGGCAGGGTAATGAGCAGTTCTTC
TRBJ1-3 - - TRBV30 CAWSPNSGNTIYF TGTGCCTGGAGTCCTAACTCTGGAAACACCATATATTTT
TRBJ2-7 - - TRBV12-5 CASGSRGSEQYF TGTGCTAGTGGTTCTCGCGGTTCCGAGCAGTACTTC
TRBJ2-1 once TRBD2 TRBV28 CASSLGLSGSREQFF TGTGCCAGCAGTTTAGGGCTCAGCGGGAGTAGAGAGCAGTTCTTC
TRBJ2-2 - - TRBV6-4 CASSDSGTNTGELFF TGTGCCAGCAGTGACTCCGGGACAAACACCGGGGAGCTGTTTTTT
TRBJ2-7 once TRBD2 TRBV30 CAWSGTSGSANYF TGTGCCTGGAGTGGGACTAGCGGGTCCGCAAATTACTTC
TRBJ2-5 - - TRBV7-7 CATERGETQYF TGTGCTACCGAACGGGGAGAGACCCAGTACTTC
TRBJ1-1 once - TRBV27 CASSEAGNYPTEAFF TGTGCCAGCAGTGAAGCAGGGAATTACCCCACTGAAGCTTTCTTT
TRBJ1-4 - - TRBV5-8 CASRPQATNEKLFF TGTGCCAGCAGGCCGCAGGCAACTAATGAAAAACTGTTTTTT
TRBJ2-7 - - TRBV9 CASSSPSSYEQYF TGTGCCAGCAGCTCCCCGTCCTCCTACGAGCAGTACTTC
TRBJ2-7 - TRBD1 TRBV7-8 CASTPTGSSYEQYF TGTGCCAGCACCCCGACAGGGTCCTCCTACGAGCAGTACTTC
TRBJ1-2 - - TRBV5-6 CASSLFGKLGRSNYGYTF TGTGCCAGCAGCTTGTTCGGCAAATTGGGGAGGTCTAACTATGGCTACACCTTC
TRBJ2-3 - TRBD2 TRBV13 CASSLGGLASTDTQYF TGTGCCAGCAGCCTAGGGGGACTAGCGAGCACAGATACGCAGTATTTT
TRBJ1-1 few - TRBV12-5 CASGLGTGEAFF TGTGCTAGTGGTTTGGGCACAGGTGAAGCTTTCTTT
TRBJ1-1 - - TRBV5-1 CASLPGAGDTEAFF TGCGCCAGCCTCCCCGGAGCAGGGGACACTGAAGCTTTCTTT
TRBJ2-7 - - TRBV12-5 CASGLAYSTPTYEQYF TGTGCTAGTGGTTTGGCCTACAGCACTCCTACCTACGAGCAGTACTTC
TRBJ2-3 - TRBD2 TRBV2 CASILAGTDTQYF TGTGCCAGCATACTAGCGGGCACAGATACGCAGTATTTT
TRBJ1-2 - TRBD1 TRBV9 CASSVGQGVIGGYTF TGTGCCAGCAGCGTAGGACAGGGGGTTATCGGTGGCTACACCTTC
TRBJ1-2 - - TRBV30 CAWNSGGFGGYTF TGTGCCTGGAATTCTGGGGGGTTTGGGGGCTACACCTTC
TRBJ1-6 - - TRBV7-3 CASSSGGLNSPLHF TGTGCCAGCAGCTCCGGGGGTCTGAATTCACCCCTCCACTTT